Only one count was recorded for the clone carrying this T cell receptor beta chain. These data belong to a study of blood T cell repertoires in COVID-19. V lost 6 bases and J lost 7, with 10 bases in between. This CDR3 region has 12 residues. The V gene's germline CDR1 is MDHEN and CDR2 SYDVKM. In the original processing: How many nucleated cells were present was estimated from reference gene primer amplification. Only in-frame clones appear in the TCRdb table, and some are missing; sequencing was by immunoSEQ multiplex PCR. V, J and clone size were drawn from that table, and D and trimming were deduced from the DNA. The table lists about 200,000 clones, approximately 92% of them singletons, with approximately 0.5% in the top ten.

The chain combines TRBV28 with TRBJ1-3, with D uncertain. The TCR sequence derives from a man aged 50 or older with acute or convalescent COVID-19. Sequencing was carried out using peripheral blood. As DNA, the CDR3 is TGTGCCAGCAGCGCCGGGGTGAACACCATATATTTT. Its translation is CASSAGVNTIYF.